Presented here are 21 T cell receptor beta chains from one specimen sequenced in a study of vaccination and CD4 T cells after COVID-19. Treatment in this sample: roughly 10-day PBMC culture with coronavirus spike peptide pools or control peptides (ViraFEST assay). Sequencing of the DNA from cultured CD4+ T cells was carried out with the Oncomine TCR Beta short-read assay. From the PCR reads, TCRdb called clonotypes with MiXCR, one entry per CDR3 protein. The sample shows over 9,000 distinct CDR3 sequences, approximately 25% of them seen only once. What these receptors recognize is not known. Sequencing used CD4+ T cells from blood, cultured in vitro, obtained after SARS-CoV-2 vaccination. Receptors were obtained from a human donor who had recovered from COVID-19.

The rearrangement joins TRBV18 to TRBJ2-7; 9 bases are a match to TRBD1. Germline values: CDR1 KGHSH, CDR2 LQKENI. V trimming: 4 bases; J trimming: 3 bases; junction bases outside the gene matches: 7. The CDR3 consists of 15 residues. The CDR3 nucleotides are TGTGCCAGCTCACGACAGGGGGGGATGAACTACGAGCAGTACTTC. Translation gives CASSRQGGMNYEQYF.

This clonotype has a handful of counts. The chain has TRBV6-1 and TRBJ2-7, with D unclear. The V end lost 2 bases, the J end lost 3 bases, and 5 bases lay between the germline ends. The CDR3 is 12 amino acids. CDR1 is MNHNS and CDR2 is SASEGT in the germline V gene. The CDR3 reads CASSERSYEQYF. The DNA of the CDR3 is TGTGCCAGCAGTGAACGAAGCTACGAGCAGTACTTC.

The genes are TRBV20-1 and TRBJ2-7, with D hard to call. V gave up 6 bases and J gave up 3 bases, with 15 bases separating them. This CDR3 spans 13 amino acids. Germline V gene data show CDR1 as DFQATT and CDR2 as SNEGSKA (reference sequence). CDR3 DNA sequence: TGCAGTGCCAAGACGACAACCCACTACGAGCAGTACTTC. It translates to CSAKTTTHYEQYF.

There are a few counts of this clonotype. V gene TRBV20-1 combines with J gene TRBJ1-1; possible D gene TRBD1, 6 bases. Trimming left V 5 bases short and J 5 bases short, with 21 bases between. CDR3 length: 15 amino acids. Germline values: CDR1 DFQATT, CDR2 SNEGSKA (reference sequence). CDR3 sequence reads: CSAPTGLLRGTEAFF. The CDR3 nucleotides are TGCAGTGCTCCGACAGGACTCCTTCGCGGGACTGAAGCTTTCTTT.

This clonotype appeared a few times. This rearrangement joins TRBV20-1 to TRBJ1-1, with a possible D match to TRBD1 (5 bases). The V gene's germline CDR1 is DFQATT and CDR2 SNEGSKA (reference sequence). The CDR3 covers 14 residues. Trimming cost V 3 bases and J 0 bases, with 11 bases left between them. CDR3 amino acids: CSARHRPMNTEAFF. Here the CDR3 DNA reads TGCAGTGCTAGGCACAGGCCTATGAACACTGAAGCTTTCTTT.

This clonotype was counted only a few times. V gene TRBV20-1 combines with J gene TRBJ2-7; D is uncertain. The CDR3 is 13 residues long. The germline V and J ends were trimmed by 3 bases and 0 bases, with 9 bases remaining between them. Germline V CDR1 and CDR2: DFQATT, SNEGSKA (reference sequence). CDR3 sequence (DNA): TGCAGTGCTAGCCACGGTAACTCCTACGAGCAGTACTTC. Its protein product is CSASHGNSYEQYF.

This clonotype was seen a few times. The chain couples TRBV19 to TRBJ2-1; D is uncertain. Germline V CDR1 and CDR2: LNHDA, SQIVND (reference sequence). The germline V and J ends were trimmed by 4 bases and 8 bases, with 6 bases remaining between them. The CDR3 length is 11 residues. CDR3 sequence reads: CASSNRDEQFF. In nucleotides, the CDR3 is TGTGCCAGTAGTAACCGGGATGAGCAGTTCTTC.

This clonotype came up a few times. This chain connects TRBV11-2 to TRBJ2-3; the D gene is possibly TRBD1 (5 bases). The CDR3 totals 15 residues. Trimming removed 3 bases at V and 2 bases at J, with 12 bases between. CDR1 is SGHAT and CDR2 is FQNNGV in the germline V gene. CDR3 loop: CASSLGHLNTDTQYF. The CDR3 DNA is TGTGCCAGCAGCTTGGGGCATCTTAACACAGATACGCAGTATTTT.

The genes are TRBV24-1 and TRBJ2-1; 8 bases are shared with TRBD2. V shed 5 bases and J 5 bases; nucleotides not matched to a gene: 4. This CDR3 is 14 amino acids long. CDR1 and CDR2 from the germline V gene are KGHDR and SFDVKD. The CDR3 protein is CATSVSGANNEQFF. DNA of the CDR3: TGTGCCACCAGTGTTAGCGGGGCCAACAATGAGCAGTTCTTC.

This clonotype was observed a few times. The chain joins TRBV19 to TRBJ2-1, with D tentatively TRBD1 or TRBD2 (5 bases each). The CDR3 length is 14 residues. CDR1 and CDR2 from the germline V gene are LNHDA and SQIVND (reference sequence). Trimming shortened V by 5 bases and J by 7 bases, and 15 bases separated the two germline ends. CDR3 coding DNA: TGTGCCAGTAGTTCCCTGGGACGAGAGAATGAGCAGTTCTTC. It translates to CASSSLGRENEQFF.

V gene TRBV6-1 combines with J gene TRBJ2-5; the match to TRBD1 covers 10 bases. The CDR3 consists of 15 residues. Germline V gives CDR1 MNHNS, CDR2 SASEGT. Trimming at V came to 5 bases and at J to 4 bases, leaving 7 bases not matched to a gene. The CDR3 is CASSRPRDRGETQYF. CDR3 DNA sequence: TGTGCCAGCAGTCGGCCCCGGGACAGGGGAGAGACCCAGTACTTC.

This clonotype was seen more than once but under ten times. The V call is TRBV5-1, the J call TRBJ2-3; 8 nucleotides agree with TRBD1. Germline-derived CDR1 and CDR2 are SGHRS and YFSETQ. CDR3 size: 16 residues. The junction had 10 bases not matched to a gene; V was cut back by 3 bases and J by 4 bases. This chain's CDR3 is CASSSGQVVQADTQYF. The CDR3 bases are TGCGCCAGCAGCTCGGGACAGGTAGTCCAAGCAGATACGCAGTATTTT.

This clonotype is medium-sized in the sample. J is TRBJ2-1 and V is TRBV27; 7 bases fit TRBD2. Unmatched junction bases numbered 4, after V lost 5 bases and J lost 0 bases. Germline values: CDR1 MNHEY, CDR2 SMNVEV (reference sequence). The CDR3 covers 15 residues. The CDR3 reads CASSPREGSYNEQFF. In DNA form, the CDR3 reads TGTGCCAGCAGTCCCAGGGAGGGCTCCTACAATGAGCAGTTCTTC.

V is TRBV12-3 or TRBV12-4 and J is TRBJ2-3, with D unresolved. The V end lost 5 bases, the J end lost 7 bases, and 10 bases lay between the germline ends. The CDR3 is 12 amino acids. The chain's CDR3 is CASSPLWHTQYF. CDR3 DNA sequence: TGTGCCAGCAGTCCTCTCTGGCATACGCAGTATTTT.

This clonotype appeared a few times. CDR3 amino acids: CASSSYSGANVLTF. The CDR3, as DNA: TGTGCCAGCAGCTCGTACTCTGGGGCCAACGTCCTGACTTTC. V usage is TRBV7-9 and J usage is TRBJ2-6; unclear D gene. Germline assignment: CDR1 SEHNR and CDR2 FQNEAQ (reference sequence). The CDR3 has 14 residues. With 4 bases removed from V and 0 bases from J, the gap between germline ends came to 4 bases.

This chain joins TRBV28 and TRBJ2-2; D remains ambiguous. Germline CDR1 reads MDHEN; CDR2 reads SYDVKM. The CDR3 runs 15 residues. Trimming stripped 8 bases from V and 3 bases from J, with 16 bases between. As DNA, the CDR3 is TGTGCCAGCGCAGGACCGCTGCAATACACCGGGGAGCTGTTTTTT. Translated: CASAGPLQYTGELFF. Looking up the rest from reference TRBV28 and TRBJ2-2 gives the full variable domain: DVKVTQSSRYLVKRTGEKVFLECVQDMDHENMFWYRQDPGLGLRLIYFSYDVKMKEKGDIPEGYSVSREKKERFSLILESASTNQTSMYLCASAGPLQYTGELFFGEGSRLTVL.

The chain links TRBV7-2 to TRBJ2-7; perhaps TRBD2 as D (6 bases). The CDR3 extends over 15 amino acids. Germline assignment: CDR1 SGHTA and CDR2 FQGNSA. Trimming took 1 base from V and 0 from J, leaving 10 bases between them. The CDR3 sequence: CASSLGLATSYEQYF. The CDR3 region has the DNA TGTGCCAGCAGCTTAGGTCTAGCGACCTCCTACGAGCAGTACTTC.

The table lists this clonotype with a few counts. The chain carries TRBV20-1 and TRBJ1-1; possible D gene TRBD1, 5 bases. The germline gives CDR1 DFQATT, CDR2 SNEGSKA (reference sequence). V dropped 6 bases and J dropped 0 bases, with 11 bases sitting between them. The CDR3 contains 13 residues. The CDR3: CSALDRVNTEAFF. CDR3 bases: TGCAGTGCCCTCGACAGAGTGAACACTGAAGCTTTCTTT.

The chain uses TRBV19 and TRBJ1-5; a possible D gene is TRBD1 (6 bases). From germline, CDR1 is LNHDA and CDR2 SQIVND (reference sequence). Trimming shortened V by 11 bases and J by 7 bases, and 12 bases separated the two germline ends. This CDR3 comprises 11 residues. CDR3 sequence: CAVGGEQPQHF. CDR3 DNA: TGTGCCGTAGGGGGTGAACAGCCCCAGCATTTT.

This clonotype has more than one count but fewer than ten. V usage is TRBV25-1 and J usage is TRBJ2-2; 8 bases match TRBD2. The germline CDR1 and CDR2 sequences are MGHDK and SYGVNS. The CDR3 totals 18 residues. The V segment lost 3 bases and the J segment 6 bases; nucleotides outside the gene matches: 15. The CDR3 nucleotides are TGTGCCAGCAGTGACAAGATGAGGGGACTAGGAATCGCCGGGGAGCTGTTTTTT. Residues: CASSDKMRGLGIAGELFF.

This chain joins TRBV18 and TRBJ2-7; 9 bases map to TRBD1. There are 15 residues in the CDR3. The germline V gene encodes CDR1 KGHSH and CDR2 LQKENI. Trimming at V came to 4 bases and at J to 2 bases, leaving 6 bases not matched to a gene. In DNA, the CDR3 is TGTGCCAGCTCACAACCGGGACAGGGCACCTACGAGCAGTACTTC. Protein sequence: CASSQPGQGTYEQYF.